This T cell receptor beta chain comes out of a study of T cells in narcolepsy. General observations from the study: Same-patient CSF and blood CD4+ T cell clonotypes included HCRT-specific and TRIB2-specific autoreactive ones.

The length of the CDR3 is 15 residues. Deletions cut 5 bases from V and 3 bases from J, with 11 bases between. The germline gives CDR1 SGHAT, CDR2 FQNNGV. About this clone: Its antigen is unknown.

The data were produced by immunoSEQ multiplex PCR, yet TCRdb's version contains in-frame clones alone and is incomplete. Of about 33,000 clones listed, roughly 88% are singletons. This sequence was found in a human donor with narcolepsy. The sample was CD45RA- memory CD4+ T cells from PBMCs. This chain links TRBV11-2 with TRBJ2-6, with D unclear. The CDR3 DNA reads as TGTGCCAGCAGCAAACGACAATTTGGGGCCAACGTCCTGACTTTC. Translation: CASSKRQFGANVLTF.